The rows below give T cell receptor beta chains drawn from one sample of a study of metastatic and nonmetastatic thyroid tumors. TCRdb re-called the PCR reads through MiXCR. The table lists tens of thousands of clones, less than 25% of them singletons. Sequenced material: blood. These receptors originate from a female donor with papillary thyroid cancer or a benign thyroid nodule (not recorded which). Some clones in this sample may be carry-over from other donors' samples. CDR3s include the opening cysteine and the closing phenylalanine or tryptophan. Fields, in order: clone size, J gene, D gene, V gene, CDR3 protein, CDR3 DNA. A D gene is named only where the DNA matches it firmly. The listing skips clone size in some rows; elsewhere it reads once, few, many or a size class.

clone size: -
J gene: TRBJ2-2
D gene: TRBD2
V gene: TRBV7-8
CDR3 protein: CASSLLAGGHTGELFF
CDR3 DNA: TGTGCCAGCAGCTTACTAGCGGGGGGGCACACCGGGGAGCTGTTTTTT

clone size: many
J gene: TRBJ1-2
D gene: -
V gene: TRBV29-1
CDR3 protein: CSVSDSIYGYTF
CDR3 DNA: TGCAGCGTATCGGACAGCATCTATGGCTACACCTTC

clone size: -
J gene: TRBJ2-7
D gene: -
V gene: TRBV6-2/TRBV6-3
CDR3 protein: CASSYGGTAHYEQYF
CDR3 DNA: TGTGCCAGCAGTTACGGGGGGACAGCGCATTACGAGCAGTACTTC

clone size: many
J gene: TRBJ2-7
D gene: -
V gene: TRBV11-3
CDR3 protein: CASSSPSSYEQYF
CDR3 DNA: TGTGCCAGCAGCTCCCCGAGCTCCTACGAGCAGTACTTC

clone size: few
J gene: TRBJ2-6
D gene: TRBD1
V gene: TRBV6-2/TRBV6-3
CDR3 protein: CASMQLLTGVGGANFLTF
CDR3 DNA: TGTGCCAGCATGCAGCTACTGACAGGGGTTGGTGGGGCCAACTTCCTGACTTTC

clone size: many
J gene: TRBJ2-2
D gene: -
V gene: TRBV7-6
CDR3 protein: CASSWTDDYTGELFF
CDR3 DNA: TGTGCCAGCAGCTGGACAGACGACTACACCGGGGAGCTGTTTTTT

clone size: many
J gene: TRBJ1-1
D gene: -
V gene: TRBV4-2
CDR3 protein: CASSQDWGGVGDTEAFF
CDR3 DNA: TGTGCCAGCAGCCAAGATTGGGGCGGGGTGGGGGACACTGAAGCTTTCTTT

clone size: few
J gene: TRBJ2-7
D gene: -
V gene: TRBV7-8
CDR3 protein: CASSLGGGQYF
CDR3 DNA: TGTGCCAGCAGCTTAGGAGGTGGGCAGTACTTC

clone size: once
J gene: TRBJ2-7
D gene: -
V gene: TRBV30
CDR3 protein: CAWSVRELLIGQYF
CDR3 DNA: TGTGCCTGGAGTGTGAGGGAGCTTCTAATTGGGCAGTACTTC

clone size: -
J gene: TRBJ1-6
D gene: -
V gene: TRBV12-3/TRBV12-4
CDR3 protein: CASRRGADSPLHF
CDR3 DNA: TGTGCCAGCCGGAGGGGGGCCGATTCACCCCTCCACTTT

clone size: few
J gene: TRBJ2-5
D gene: -
V gene: TRBV3-1
CDR3 protein: CASGQVGGTGAGTQYF
CDR3 DNA: TGTGCCAGCGGCCAGGTCGGGGGAACGGGGGCGGGGACCCAGTACTTC

clone size: many
J gene: TRBJ2-3
D gene: TRBD2
V gene: TRBV12-5
CDR3 protein: CASGLVQITREEWVDTQYF
CDR3 DNA: TGTGCTAGTGGTTTGGTACAGATTACCCGGGAGGAATGGGTAGATACGCAGTATTTT

clone size: -
J gene: TRBJ2-3
D gene: -
V gene: TRBV6-2/TRBV6-3
CDR3 protein: CAISYYGPCTQYF
CDR3 DNA: TGTGCCATCAGTTACTATGGACCCTGTACGCAGTATTTT

clone size: few
J gene: TRBJ2-1
D gene: -
V gene: TRBV6-1
CDR3 protein: CASSDRANEQFF
CDR3 DNA: TGTGCCAGCAGTGACAGGGCCAATGAGCAGTTCTTC

clone size: many
J gene: TRBJ1-1
D gene: -
V gene: TRBV29-1
CDR3 protein: CSVRQRTVNTEAFF
CDR3 DNA: TGCAGCGTTAGACAGAGGACGGTTAACACTGAAGCTTTCTTT

clone size: many
J gene: TRBJ2-3
D gene: -
V gene: TRBV19
CDR3 protein: CASSIVGARNTQYF
CDR3 DNA: TGTGCCAGTAGTATTGTTGGGGCGCGGAATACGCAGTATTTT

clone size: many
J gene: TRBJ1-1
D gene: -
V gene: TRBV30
CDR3 protein: CAWSVWGGSNTEAFF
CDR3 DNA: TGCGCCTGGAGTGTTTGGGGAGGTTCGAACACTGAAGCTTTCTTT

clone size: many
J gene: TRBJ1-1
D gene: -
V gene: TRBV7-3
CDR3 protein: CASSPYGGNTEAFF
CDR3 DNA: TGTGCCAGCAGCCCCTACGGGGGGAACACTGAAGCTTTCTTT

clone size: many
J gene: TRBJ2-2
D gene: TRBD1
V gene: TRBV4-1
CDR3 protein: CASSDYPGTGPGELFF
CDR3 DNA: TGCGCCAGCAGTGATTACCCCGGGACAGGGCCCGGGGAGCTGTTTTTT

clone size: many
J gene: TRBJ1-1
D gene: -
V gene: TRBV7-9
CDR3 protein: CASSPSNTEAFF
CDR3 DNA: TGTGCCAGCAGCCCGAGTAATACTGAAGCTTTCTTT

clone size: many
J gene: TRBJ1-4
D gene: -
V gene: TRBV15
CDR3 protein: CATSTYGGEKLFF
CDR3 DNA: TGTGCCACCAGCACGTACGGCGGCGAAAAACTGTTTTTT

clone size: -
J gene: TRBJ2-7
D gene: -
V gene: TRBV18
CDR3 protein: CASSPRAGVHEQYF
CDR3 DNA: TGTGCCAGCTCACCCCGGGCAGGGGTCCACGAGCAGTACTTC

clone size: -
J gene: TRBJ1-2
D gene: -
V gene: TRBV20-1
CDR3 protein: CSATHGSVYCYTF
CDR3 DNA: TGCAGTGCTACCCACGGGTCGGTCTATTGCTACACCTTC

clone size: few
J gene: TRBJ1-3
D gene: -
V gene: TRBV7-3
CDR3 protein: CASSLTWGGNTIYF
CDR3 DNA: TGTGCCAGCAGCCTGACATGGGGCGGAAACACCATATATTTT

clone size: few
J gene: TRBJ2-1
D gene: TRBD2
V gene: TRBV9
CDR3 protein: CASSSRTSTIHNEQFF
CDR3 DNA: TGTGCCAGCAGCTCTAGGACTAGCACCATTCACAATGAGCAGTTCTTC

clone size: -
J gene: TRBJ2-1
D gene: -
V gene: TRBV5-1
CDR3 protein: CASSPGTGNEQFF
CDR3 DNA: TGCGCCAGCAGCCCGGGGACCGGCAATGAGCAGTTCTTC

clone size: few
J gene: TRBJ2-3
D gene: -
V gene: TRBV6-1
CDR3 protein: CGAAPKGGSDTQYF
CDR3 DNA: TGTGGAGCGGCACCGAAAGGGGGATCAGATACGCAGTATTTT

clone size: -
J gene: TRBJ1-5
D gene: -
V gene: TRBV12-3/TRBV12-4
CDR3 protein: CASSLSGYQPQHF
CDR3 DNA: TGTGCCAGCAGTTTATCCGGTTATCAGCCCCAGCATTTT

clone size: medium-sized
J gene: TRBJ2-3
D gene: -
V gene: TRBV6-1
CDR3 protein: CASSDGGETDTQYF
CDR3 DNA: TGTGCCAGCAGTGATGGGGGAGAGACAGATACGCAGTATTTT

clone size: few
J gene: TRBJ1-1
D gene: -
V gene: TRBV6-1
CDR3 protein: CATTNRKDTEAFF
CDR3 DNA: TGTGCCACCACGAACCGTAAGGACACTGAAGCTTTCTTT